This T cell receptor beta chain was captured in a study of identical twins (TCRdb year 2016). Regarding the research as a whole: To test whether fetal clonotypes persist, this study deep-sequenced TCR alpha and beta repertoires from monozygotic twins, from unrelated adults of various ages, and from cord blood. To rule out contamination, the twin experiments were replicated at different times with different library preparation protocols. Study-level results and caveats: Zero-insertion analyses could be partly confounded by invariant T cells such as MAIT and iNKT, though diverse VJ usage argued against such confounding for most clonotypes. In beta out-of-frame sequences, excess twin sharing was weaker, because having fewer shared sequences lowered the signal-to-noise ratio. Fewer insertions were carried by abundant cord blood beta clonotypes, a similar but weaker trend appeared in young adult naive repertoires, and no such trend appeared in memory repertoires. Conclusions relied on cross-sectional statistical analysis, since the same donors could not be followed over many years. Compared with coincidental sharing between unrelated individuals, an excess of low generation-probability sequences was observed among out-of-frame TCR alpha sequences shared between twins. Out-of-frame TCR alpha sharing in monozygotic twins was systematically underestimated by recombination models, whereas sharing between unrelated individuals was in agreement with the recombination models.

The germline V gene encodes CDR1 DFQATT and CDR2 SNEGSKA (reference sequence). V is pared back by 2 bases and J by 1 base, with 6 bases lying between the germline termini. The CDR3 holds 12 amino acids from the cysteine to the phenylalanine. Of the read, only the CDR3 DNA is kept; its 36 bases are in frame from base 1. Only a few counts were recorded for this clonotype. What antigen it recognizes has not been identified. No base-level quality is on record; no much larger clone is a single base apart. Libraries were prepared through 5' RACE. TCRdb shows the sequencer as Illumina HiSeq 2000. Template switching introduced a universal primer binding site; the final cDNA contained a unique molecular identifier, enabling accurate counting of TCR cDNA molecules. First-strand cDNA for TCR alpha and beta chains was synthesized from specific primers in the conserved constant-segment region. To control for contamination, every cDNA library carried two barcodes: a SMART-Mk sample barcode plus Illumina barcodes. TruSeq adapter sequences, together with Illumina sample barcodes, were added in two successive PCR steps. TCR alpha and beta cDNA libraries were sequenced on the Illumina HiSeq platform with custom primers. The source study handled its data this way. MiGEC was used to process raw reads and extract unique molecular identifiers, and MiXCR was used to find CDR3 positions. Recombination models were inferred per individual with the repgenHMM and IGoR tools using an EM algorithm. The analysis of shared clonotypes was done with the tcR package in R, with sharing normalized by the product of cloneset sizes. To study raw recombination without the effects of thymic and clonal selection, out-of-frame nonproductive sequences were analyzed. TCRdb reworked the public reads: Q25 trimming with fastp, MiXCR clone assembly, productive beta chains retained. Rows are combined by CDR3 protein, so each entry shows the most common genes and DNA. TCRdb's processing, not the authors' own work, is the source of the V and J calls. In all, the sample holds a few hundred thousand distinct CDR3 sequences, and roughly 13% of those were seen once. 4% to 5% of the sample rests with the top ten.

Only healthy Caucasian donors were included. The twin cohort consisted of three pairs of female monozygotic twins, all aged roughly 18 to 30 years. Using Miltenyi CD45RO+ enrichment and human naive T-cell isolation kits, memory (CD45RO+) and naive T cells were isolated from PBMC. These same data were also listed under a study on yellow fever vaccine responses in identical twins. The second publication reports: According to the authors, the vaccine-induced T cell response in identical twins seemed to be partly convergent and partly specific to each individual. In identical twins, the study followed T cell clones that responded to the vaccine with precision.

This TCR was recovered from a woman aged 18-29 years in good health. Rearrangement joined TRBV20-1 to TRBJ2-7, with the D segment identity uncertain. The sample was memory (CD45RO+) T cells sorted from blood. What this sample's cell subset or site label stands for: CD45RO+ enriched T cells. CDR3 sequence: CSARLRSYEQYF. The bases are TGCAGTGCTAGACTACGGTCCTACGAGCAGTACTTC.